The 5 T cell receptor beta chains listed next were all sequenced from one sample in a study of blood T cell repertoires in COVID-19. TCRdb keeps only in-frame clones here, not all; method: immunoSEQ multiplex PCR. The sample has about 300,000 clones, roughly 90% seen once; the top ten hold 1.5% to 2%. The sample comprised peripheral blood. All receptors come from a woman between 25 and 40 years old with COVID-19, enrolled during active disease.

This chain joins TRBV28 and TRBJ1-4; D is possibly TRBD1 (5 bases). Germline loops: CDR1 MDHEN, CDR2 SYDVKM. V was trimmed by 8 bases and J by 7 bases, leaving 20 bases between them. The CDR3 loop spans 15 amino acids. DNA of the CDR3: TGTGCCAGCGGTCATGTTAGGGACTGGGGTGAAAAACTGTTTTTT. Protein product: CASGHVRDWGEKLFF.

The gene calls are TRBV18 and TRBJ1-3, with no clear D. The V end was cut by 6 bases, the J end by 1 base, with 16 bases between. Germline-derived CDR1 and CDR2 are KGHSH and LQKENI. There are 16 residues in the CDR3. The CDR3 region has the DNA TGTGCCAGCTCCGAGACACTCTCCCTTTCTGGAAACACCATATATTTT. Its translation: CASSETLSLSGNTIYF.

The chain has TRBV25-1 and TRBJ1-5; a possible D gene is TRBD1 (6 bases). In germline, CDR1 is MGHDK, CDR2 SYGVNS. This CDR3 is built from 14 residues. V lost 4 bases and J lost 4, with 11 bases in between. The CDR3: CASSVGQKNQPQHF. The CDR3 DNA sequence: TGTGCCAGCAGTGTTGGACAGAAAAATCAGCCCCAGCATTTT.

The chain combines TRBV7-2 with TRBJ1-6; TRBD1 might be the D (6 bases). Trimming took 3 bases from V and 10 from J, leaving 10 bases between them. The germline CDR1 and CDR2 sequences are SGHTA and FQGNSA. There are 13 residues in the CDR3. CDR3 sequence: CASSFNDRSPLHF. DNA for the CDR3: TGTGCCAGCAGCTTCAACGACAGGTCACCCCTCCACTTT.

The chain is built from TRBV28 and TRBJ1-2; TRBD1 matches at 10 bases. V shed 6 bases, J shed 6 bases, and the junction held 13 bases outside the gene matches. The germline CDR1 and CDR2 sequences are MDHEN and SYDVKM. The CDR3 is 16 residues long. DNA for the CDR3: TGTGCCAGCAGAGTCAAGTCCGCCGGGACAGGGGATGGCTACACCTTC. This sequence encodes CASRVKSAGTGDGYTF.